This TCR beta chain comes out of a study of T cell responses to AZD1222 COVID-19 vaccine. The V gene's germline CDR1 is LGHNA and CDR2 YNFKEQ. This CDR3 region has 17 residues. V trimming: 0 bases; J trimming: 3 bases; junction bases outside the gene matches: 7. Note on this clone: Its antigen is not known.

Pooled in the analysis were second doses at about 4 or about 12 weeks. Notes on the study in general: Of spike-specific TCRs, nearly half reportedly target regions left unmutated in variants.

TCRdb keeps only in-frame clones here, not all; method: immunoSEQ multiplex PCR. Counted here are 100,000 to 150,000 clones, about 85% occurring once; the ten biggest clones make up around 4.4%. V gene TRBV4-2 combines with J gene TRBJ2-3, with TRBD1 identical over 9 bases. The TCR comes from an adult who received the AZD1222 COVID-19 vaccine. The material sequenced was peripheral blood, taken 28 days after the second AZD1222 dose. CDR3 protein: CASSQDSTGTGTDTQYF. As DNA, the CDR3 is TGTGCCAGCAGCCAAGACTCAACCGGGACAGGGACAGATACGCAGTATTTT.